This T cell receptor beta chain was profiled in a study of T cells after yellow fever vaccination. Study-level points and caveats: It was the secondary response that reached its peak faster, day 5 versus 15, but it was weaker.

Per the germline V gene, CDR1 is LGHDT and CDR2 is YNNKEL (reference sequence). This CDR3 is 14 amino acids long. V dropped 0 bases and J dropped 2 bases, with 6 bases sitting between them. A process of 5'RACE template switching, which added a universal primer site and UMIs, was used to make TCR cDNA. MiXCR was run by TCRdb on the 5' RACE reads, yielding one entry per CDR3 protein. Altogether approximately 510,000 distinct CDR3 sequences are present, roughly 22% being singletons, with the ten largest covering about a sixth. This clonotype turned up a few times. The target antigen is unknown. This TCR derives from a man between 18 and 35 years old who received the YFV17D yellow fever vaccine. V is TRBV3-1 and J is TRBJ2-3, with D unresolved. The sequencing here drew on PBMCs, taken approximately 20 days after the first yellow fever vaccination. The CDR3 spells CASSQELDTDTQYF. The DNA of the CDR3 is TGTGCCAGCAGCCAAGAGTTAGACACAGATACGCAGTATTTT.